Sequencing of this T cell receptor (beta chain) was carried out in a study of brain metastases from non-small cell lung cancer. Notes on the study in general: Compared with their matched primary tumors, 60% to 80% of brain metastases showed expanded T-cell clones. Fewer infiltrating T cells were found in brain metastases than primaries. Metastases had sparse T cells but largely shared repertoires with primaries.

Some clones are missing from TCRdb's copy, which holds only in-frame ones; the method was immunoSEQ multiplex PCR. Here the sample spans roughly 3,500 clones, around 85% being singletons. This CDR3 is 13 amino acids long. J lost 1 base, V lost 5 bases, and 1 base had no gene match. Germline CDR1 is KGHSH and CDR2 is LQKENI. A word on this clone: Its target is not known.

This clonotype originated in a donor at least 40 years old with non-small cell lung cancer. Sequenced input: primary lung tumor tissue. The V gene is TRBV18, the J gene TRBJ1-1, with 7 bases aligning to TRBD1. In DNA, the CDR3 is TGTGCCAGCTCATGGGACAGGAACACTGAAGCTTTCTTT. This gives the protein CASSWDRNTEAFF.